This TCR beta chain was recorded in a study of neurological immune-mediated disorders. The study, taken as a whole, reports: The phylogenetic placement of 18 of 34 multiple sclerosis patients' repertoires in one related-CDR3 cluster constitutes a possible signature. Among expanded clones, no CDR3 amino acid sequences were shared across subjects, a pattern suggesting private repertoires in all groups.

Synthesis of cDNA used 5'RACE (with 10-nucleotide random UMIs). TCRdb re-called the 5' RACE reads with MiXCR, one entry per CDR3 protein. The data hold 60,000 to 85,000 distinct CDR3 sequences, with 5.2% observed a single time. Looked up from germline, CDR1 is DFQATT and CDR2 is SNEGSKA (reference sequence). CDR3 length: 15 amino acids. After removal of 6 bases from V and 5 bases from J, the junction contained 14 bases not matched to a gene. This clonotype was found many times. Its antigen remains unknown. This TCR was sampled from a man between 18 and 29 years old with multiple sclerosis. The J gene is TRBJ2-7, the V gene TRBV20-1, with 9 positions matching TRBD1. The material sequenced was PBMCs. The CDR3 protein is CSARDRDKVRNEQYF. CDR3 nucleotides: TGCAGTGCGCGGGACAGGGACAAAGTTCGGAACGAGCAGTACTTC.